This TCR beta chain appears in the sequencing data of a study of T cells in Graves' hyperthyroidism and ophthalmopathy. This clonotype has ten or more counts. The antigen remains unidentified. TCR beta CDR3 regions were amplified from RNA transcripts. An initial round of RT-PCR targeting the TCR CDR3 relied on the HTBI primer set. A single record per CDR3 protein comes from TCRdb applying MiXCR to the multiplex PCR reads. The table includes nearly 600,000 distinct CDR3 sequences, approximately 15% detected once. V was trimmed by 4 bases and J by 6 bases, leaving 21 bases between them. Germline V gene lookup returns CDR1 SEHNR and CDR2 FQNEAQ (reference sequence). The CDR3 spans 16 residues. Study-wide findings and caveats: Progression to ophthalmopathy was predicted a median of 6.5 months early.

The study excluded patients with uncontrolled infection, other autoimmune disease, pregnancy or lactation. Diagnoses were established using clinical symptoms, serum thyroxine and TRAb, thyroid ultrasound and orbital computed tomography. An approximately 9.8 ml volume of fresh peripheral blood provided the PBMCs. This chain links TRBV7-9 with TRBJ1-2; D is unresolved. This sequence was found in a woman under 30 with Graves' ophthalmopathy. The source material was blood. DNA for the CDR3: TGTGCCAGCAGCTCGTACGTGAAAGCCAAAGGTCATGGCTACACCTTC. It translates to CASSSYVKAKGHGYTF.